A single sample gave rise to the 15 T cell receptor beta chains below, sequenced in a study of Tregs in tolerant kidney transplant recipients. Generated by immunoSEQ multiplex PCR, the TCRdb table keeps only in-frame clones and is missing some. The sample yields tens of thousands of clones, approximately 88% seen once. This material consisted of CD4+ T cells from blood, taken before the transplant. These TCRs come from a human donor who received a combined kidney and bone marrow transplant.

This clone was recorded only once. V usage is TRBV7-9 and J usage is TRBJ2-5; 7 nucleotides agree with TRBD2. Germline V gives CDR1 SEHNR, CDR2 FQNEAQ (reference sequence). This CDR3 comprises 16 residues. Unmatched junction bases numbered 6, after V lost 1 base and J lost 1 base. The CDR3 sequence is CASSLGLAEIQETQYF. In DNA form, the CDR3 reads TGTGCCAGCAGCTTAGGACTAGCCGAGATCCAAGAGACCCAGTACTTC.

The chain carries TRBV6-5 and TRBJ2-7, with D hard to call. Trimming pared 4 bases from V and 3 bases from J, leaving 13 bases between. CDR3 length equals 14 residues. CDR1 is MNHEY, CDR2 SVGAGI, per germline. This CDR3 is CASSSPSLGYEQYF. For the CDR3, the DNA is TGTGCCAGCAGTTCCCCCTCACTCGGCTACGAGCAGTACTTC.

This chain connects TRBV10-3 to TRBJ1-1; 10 bases align to TRBD1. The germline CDR1 and CDR2 sequences are ENHRY and SYGVKD. Germline trimming cut 10 bases from V and 5 bases from J; bases unmatched to any gene: 10. The CDR3 contains 14 residues. CDR3 nucleotide sequence: TGTGCCAGCTTTCCGGGACAGGGGAAAACTGAAGCTTTCTTT. It translates to CASFPGQGKTEAFF.

V and J are TRBV5-6 and TRBJ2-7, with 10 bases identical to TRBD1. CDR1 is SGHDT and CDR2 is YYEEEE in the germline V gene. The J segment lost 5 bases and the V segment lost 1 base, leaving 3 bases of the junction unmatched. The CDR3 has 14 residues. The CDR3 sequence: CASSLPGQGNEQYF. The CDR3 DNA reads TGTGCCAGCAGCTTGCCGGGACAGGGGAACGAGCAGTACTTC.

This clone was found once. CDR3 in amino acids: CASSLAGLAGDTQYF. The CDR3, as DNA: TGCGCCAGCAGCTTGGCTGGACTAGCGGGAGATACGCAGTATTTT. The chain joins TRBV5-1 to TRBJ2-3; 11 bases are shared with TRBD2. Germline CDR1 SGHRS, CDR2 YFSETQ. This CDR3 has 15 residues. Trimming cost V 0 bases and J 5 bases; bases outside gene matches: 2.

This clone was seen once. V and J are TRBV28 and TRBJ1-2; D is unclear. The CDR3 consists of 14 residues. The germline V gene encodes CDR1 MDHEN and CDR2 SYDVKM. The V gene lost 5 bases and the J gene lost 0 bases, with 10 bases spanning the gap. The CDR3 here is CASSLRQTNYGYTF. For the CDR3, the DNA is TGTGCCAGCAGTCTCCGACAAACTAACTATGGCTACACCTTC.

The J gene is TRBJ2-1, the V gene TRBV28; TRBD2 agrees at 13 bases. Germline V lookup: CDR1 MDHEN, CDR2 SYDVKM. Germline trimming cut 4 bases from V and 6 bases from J; bases unmatched to any gene: 6. The CDR3 is 16 amino acids. CDR3 coding DNA: TGTGCCAGCAGTTGGACTAGCGGGAGACTTTCCAATGAGCAGTTCTTC. Protein product: CASSWTSGRLSNEQFF.

The chain employs TRBV28 and TRBJ1-1; TRBD1 matches at 10 bases. Losses at the gene ends were 10 bases for V and 7 bases for J; bases not matched to a gene: 9. The CDR3 runs 13 residues. The germline V gene encodes CDR1 MDHEN and CDR2 SYDVKM. The CDR3 region is CATWGQGFYEAFF. CDR3 nucleotide sequence: TGTGCCACATGGGGACAGGGGTTTTATGAAGCTTTCTTT.

This clone was recorded only once. The chain is built from TRBV28 and TRBJ1-2, with D tentatively TRBD1 (5 bases). The germline CDR1 and CDR2 sequences are MDHEN and SYDVKM. The CDR3 is made up of 13 amino acids. The V and J ends lost 2 bases and 8 bases respectively, with 12 bases between them. The CDR3 protein is CASSLETAIGYTF. In DNA, the CDR3 is TGTGCCAGCAGTTTAGAGACAGCGATCGGCTACACCTTC.

V and J are TRBV27 and TRBJ2-3, with TRBD1 matching 7 bases. V shed 2 bases, J shed 1 base, and the junction held 6 bases outside the gene matches. The CDR3 covers 16 residues. Per the germline V gene, CDR1 is MNHEY and CDR2 is SMNVEV (reference sequence). CDR3 protein: CASSLLPGQGTDTQYF. The CDR3 DNA reads as TGTGCCAGCAGTTTACTCCCCGGACAGGGCACAGATACGCAGTATTTT.

This clone appeared a single time. The chain carries TRBV7-9 and TRBJ2-7; TRBD2 matches at 7 bases. Germline CDR1 and CDR2: SEHNR and FQNEAQ (reference sequence). This CDR3 region has 13 residues. With 5 bases clipped from V and 6 bases from J, the junction kept 7 bases outside the gene matches. CDR3 region: CASSQATGGEQYF. In DNA form, the CDR3 reads TGTGCCAGCAGCCAGGCTACGGGGGGCGAGCAGTACTTC.

This clone has a handful of counts. This sequence joins TRBV5-4 and TRBJ2-7; weak D call: TRBD2 (6 bases). The CDR3 sequence is 13 residues long. With 0 bases removed from V and 7 bases from J, the gap between germline ends came to 11 bases. In germline, CDR1 is SGHNT, CDR2 YYREEE (reference sequence). The CDR3 protein is CASSLDTSWEQYF. CDR3 nucleotides: TGTGCCAGCAGCTTGGACACTAGCTGGGAGCAGTACTTC.

This chain connects TRBV28 to TRBJ2-7; D might be TRBD2 (6 bases). The germline V gene has CDR1 MDHEN and CDR2 SYDVKM. The CDR3 is 14 residues long. Trimming pared 6 bases from V and 1 base from J, leaving 13 bases between. The CDR3 nucleotides are TGTGCCAGCAGCCAAGCTAGCGAGTCCTACGAGCAGTACTTC. Translation: CASSQASESYEQYF.

This sequence joins TRBV28 and TRBJ2-5; TRBD1 aligns across 8 bases. The CDR3 extends over 14 amino acids. Unmatched junction bases numbered 7, after V lost 5 bases and J lost 5 bases. CDR1 is MDHEN and CDR2 is SYDVKM in the germline V gene. The CDR3 nucleotides are TGTGCCAGCAGTCCCTCGACAGGGGCGGAGACCCAGTACTTC. It specifies CASSPSTGAETQYF.

The gene calls are TRBV2 and TRBJ2-2; 7 nucleotides align to TRBD2. CDR1 is SNHLY, CDR2 FYNNEI, per germline. The CDR3 is 16 residues long. Losses at the gene ends were 4 bases for V and 6 bases for J; bases not matched to a gene: 11. CDR3 coding DNA: TGTGCCAGCAGTGCCCGGGGAGCGGGAAGGGCCGGGGAGCTGTTTTTT. Amino acid sequence: CASSARGAGRAGELFF.